This TCR beta chain was captured by sequencing in a study of blood T cell repertoires in COVID-19. Study background: T cells, B-cell-depleted T cells, or PBMCs provided the cDNA or gDNA that served as material.

While infection was still active, Seattle patients were enrolled and then followed longitudinally. The table came from immunoSEQ multiplex PCR; TCRdb's copy has only in-frame clones and leaves some out. Here the sample spans about 160,000 clones, about 85% being singletons. Sequencing was performed on peripheral blood. The TCR comes from an elderly man with COVID-19, enrolled during active disease.

CDR3: CASSLLGATEKLFF. The CDR3 DNA reads TGCGCCAGCAGCTTGTTAGGGGCGACTGAAAAACTGTTTTTT. This chain links TRBV5-1 with TRBJ1-4; D might be TRBD1 (5 bases). CDR1 is SGHRS, CDR2 YFSETQ, per germline. The CDR3 loop spans 14 amino acids. With 1 base removed from V and 7 bases from J, the gap between germline ends came to 11 bases.